Listed below are T cell receptor beta chains from one sample, sequenced in a study of identical twins. TCRdb itself ran the 5' RACE reads through MiXCR, one entry per CDR3 protein. Here the sample spans about 690,000 distinct CDR3 sequences, approximately 6% being singletons. The sequencing input was naive T cells sorted from blood. Receptor source: a man younger than 35 in good health. Each CDR3 is given with its conserved first and last residue. The D gene is left open where the match is weak. The listing skips clone size in some rows; elsewhere it reads once, few, many or a size class.

V: TRBV19
length: 14
J: TRBJ2-1
size: NA
D: NA
CDR3: CASSSGSYGHEQFF
DNA: TGTGCCAGTAGTAGCGGGTCCTATGGCCATGAGCAGTTCTTC

V: TRBV9
length: 14
J: TRBJ1-2
size: many
D: NA
CDR3: CASSEVLVGYGYTF
DNA: TGTGCCAGCAGCGAAGTGCTAGTGGGCTATGGCTACACCTTC

V: TRBV6-1
length: 16
J: TRBJ2-4
size: many
D: NA
CDR3: CASSTGPPPAKNIQYF
DNA: TGTGCCAGCAGTACCGGCCCCCCACCGGCCAAAAACATTCAGTACTTC

V: TRBV6-6
length: 13
J: TRBJ1-1
size: many
D: NA
CDR3: CASRKTENTEAFF
DNA: TGTGCCAGCAGAAAGACAGAGAACACTGAAGCTTTCTTT

V: TRBV18
length: 13
J: TRBJ2-4
size: NA
D: NA
CDR3: CASSPNTQNIQYF
DNA: TGTGCCAGCTCACCAAACACGCAAAACATTCAGTACTTC

V: TRBV3-1
length: 13
J: TRBJ2-5
size: NA
D: NA
CDR3: CASSGGVHETQYF
DNA: TGTGCCAGCAGTGGGGGAGTTCATGAGACCCAGTACTTC

V: TRBV12-3/TRBV12-4
length: 17
J: TRBJ2-1
size: NA
D: TRBD1
CDR3: CACSLKGGTGPYNEQFF
DNA: TGTGCCTGCAGTTTAAAGGGTGGGACAGGTCCCTACAATGAGCAGTTCTTC

V: TRBV9
length: 15
J: TRBJ2-5
size: many
D: NA
CDR3: CASSPSGGGMETQYF
DNA: TGTGCCAGCAGCCCTAGTGGCGGCGGAATGGAGACCCAGTACTTC

V: TRBV6-2/TRBV6-3
length: 15
J: TRBJ2-3
size: once
D: TRBD1
CDR3: CASRRDSTSTDTQYF
DNA: TGTGCCAGCAGACGGGACAGTACTAGCACAGATACGCAGTATTTT

V: TRBV5-1
length: 16
J: TRBJ1-3
size: many
D: TRBD1
CDR3: CASSLKTGRTGNTIYF
DNA: TGCGCCAGCAGCTTGAAGACAGGGAGAACTGGAAACACCATATATTTT

V: TRBV12-3/TRBV12-4
length: 15
J: TRBJ2-1
size: NA
D: TRBD2
CDR3: CASSLLAGGLHEQFF
DNA: TGTGCCAGCAGTTTACTAGCGGGAGGGCTCCATGAGCAGTTCTTC

V: TRBV11-2
length: 18
J: TRBJ1-5
size: few
D: NA
CDR3: CASSLLLTAKYSNQPQHF
DNA: TGTGCCAGCAGCTTACTGCTCACAGCAAAATATAGCAATCAGCCCCAGCATTTT

V: TRBV7-9
length: 14
J: TRBJ1-3
size: NA
D: NA
CDR3: CATTLGTSGNTIYF
DNA: TGTGCCACCACACTTGGAACCTCTGGAAACACCATATATTTT

V: TRBV12-3/TRBV12-4
length: 16
J: TRBJ1-3
size: few
D: TRBD1
CDR3: CASSFPGQGSGNTIYF
DNA: TGTGCCAGCAGTTTTCCGGGACAGGGCTCTGGAAACACCATATATTTT

V: TRBV3-1
length: 15
J: TRBJ2-5
size: NA
D: TRBD2
CDR3: CASGVPSGRLETQYF
DNA: TGTGCCAGCGGGGTACCTAGCGGGAGGTTGGAGACCCAGTACTTC

V: TRBV20-1
length: 14
J: TRBJ1-1
size: many
D: NA
CDR3: CSARESGTYTEAFF
DNA: TGCAGTGCTAGAGAATCCGGGACCTACACTGAAGCTTTCTTT

V: TRBV4-2
length: 15
J: TRBJ1-4
size: many
D: NA
CDR3: CASSQETGRNEKLFF
DNA: TGTGCCAGCAGCCAAGAGACGGGCCGAAATGAAAAACTGTTTTTT

V: TRBV10-3
length: 12
J: TRBJ2-1
size: many
D: NA
CDR3: CAISPTPSEQFF
DNA: TGTGCCATCAGCCCTACCCCCTCTGAGCAGTTCTTC